A single sample is the source of the 18 T cell receptor beta chains below, sequenced in a study of cytomegalovirus exposure and HLA in healthy donors (dated by TCRdb to about 2017). The library came from the immunoSEQ multiplex PCR assay. A mixture of 60 forward primers for TCR Vbeta segments and 13 reverse primers for TCR Jbeta segments was used in the multiplex PCR. TCRdb took this table from immuneACCESS and kept in-frame rearrangements with V and J called. Such tables lack part of the clones; where checked against another copy, unresolved V genes explain under half of the gap, and the rest is unexplained. The sample records over 150,000 clones, about 80% of which are singletons. Around 1.3% of the sample is held by the ten biggest clonotypes. Sample: PBMCs. The receptors were sampled from a woman between 50 and 59 years old in good health and CMV-seronegative.

The chain couples TRBV5-1 to TRBJ1-4; D is perhaps TRBD1 (5 bases). V gave up 1 base and J gave up 5 bases, with 18 bases separating them. The germline V gene has CDR1 SGHRS and CDR2 YFSETQ. The CDR3 loop spans 17 amino acids. The CDR3 nucleotides are TGCGCCAGCAGCTTGTGGGCATGGGGGACTGTCAATGAAAAACTGTTTTTT. Translation gives CASSLWAWGTVNEKLFF.

V usage is TRBV19 and J usage is TRBJ2-7, with 8 nucleotides matching TRBD2. The CDR3 is 15 amino acids. The V and J ends lost 3 bases and 3 bases, in that order; junction bases with no gene match: 7. Germline V gene data show CDR1 as LNHDA and CDR2 as SQIVND (reference sequence). CDR3 loop: CASSILAGRNYEQYF. CDR3 nucleotides: TGTGCCAGTAGTATCTTAGCGGGACGAAACTACGAGCAGTACTTC.

The V and J genes are TRBV5-1 and TRBJ2-1, with 10 bases lining up with TRBD2. The CDR3 has 18 residues. Trimming removed 2 bases from V and 7 bases from J; junction bases left unmatched: 15. The germline gives CDR1 SGHRS, CDR2 YFSETQ. The chain's CDR3 is CASSLFSRGSGGANEQFF. DNA of the CDR3: TGCGCCAGCAGCTTATTCTCCCGGGGAAGCGGGGGGGCTAATGAGCAGTTCTTC.

V is TRBV7-6 and J is TRBJ2-5; 9 bases match TRBD1. The CDR3 is 14 amino acids. Looked up from germline, CDR1 is SGHVS and CDR2 is FNYEAQ. The V and J ends lost 4 bases and 5 bases, in that order; junction bases with no gene match: 5. CDR3 DNA: TGTGCCAGCAGCTCCGGGACAGGGTGGGAGACCCAGTACTTC. Encoded protein: CASSSGTGWETQYF.

The chain links TRBV28 to TRBJ2-7; D gene ambiguous. Between the trimmed V and J ends, which lost 3 bases and 5 bases, there was a span of 8 bases. This CDR3 region has 12 residues. Germline CDR1 is MDHEN and CDR2 is SYDVKM. The DNA of the CDR3 is TGTGCCAGCAGTTTTCTAGAGGACGAGCAGTACTTC. Amino acids: CASSFLEDEQYF. The whole variable domain, remainder taken from reference TRBV28 and TRBJ2-7, is DVKVTQSSRYLVKRTGEKVFLECVQDMDHENMFWYRQDPGLGLRLIYFSYDVKMKEKGDIPEGYSVSREKKERFSLILESASTNQTSMYLCASSFLEDEQYFGPGTRLTVT.

The V and J genes are TRBV19 and TRBJ1-3; the D is unclear. Germline lookup yields CDR1 LNHDA and CDR2 SQIVND (reference sequence). The V end lost 3 bases, the J end lost 2 bases, and 17 bases lay between the germline ends. The CDR3 is 17 amino acids. CDR3 nucleotides: TGTGCCAGTAGTATTGGTTCGCCGTCCTCTACTGGAAACACCATATATTTT. As protein: CASSIGSPSSTGNTIYF.

A word on this clone: This CDR3 is also generated by other DNA sequences in the sample. J is TRBJ1-1 and V is TRBV7-9, with D possibly TRBD1 on 5 matching bases. Germline lookup yields CDR1 SEHNR and CDR2 FQNEAQ (reference sequence). The length of the CDR3 is 12 residues. Trimming left V 5 bases short and J 3 bases short, with 7 bases between. CDR3 protein: CASSIRDTEAFF. In nucleotides, the CDR3 is TGTGCCAGCAGCATCAGGGACACTGAAGCTTTCTTT.

The chain recombines TRBV5-1 with TRBJ2-3; the D gene is possibly TRBD1 (5 bases). Germline V gene data show CDR1 as SGHRS and CDR2 as YFSETQ. V dropped 2 bases and J dropped 4 bases, with 11 bases sitting between them. CDR3 size: 14 residues. The CDR3 is CASSFGRGADTQYF. CDR3 coding DNA: TGCGCCAGCAGCTTCGGAAGGGGCGCAGATACGCAGTATTTT.

The chain uses TRBV28 and TRBJ2-1; TRBD1 matches at 7 bases. Trimming at V came to 5 bases and at J to 5 bases, leaving 3 bases not matched to a gene. The CDR3 totals 13 residues. Germline CDR1 and CDR2: MDHEN and SYDVKM. The DNA of the CDR3 is TGTGCCAGCAGTAGAGACAGGGACAATGAGCAGTTCTTC. Its translation is CASSRDRDNEQFF.

The rearrangement links TRBV2 to TRBJ2-5; no definite D call. Per the germline V gene, CDR1 is SNHLY and CDR2 is FYNNEI. CDR3 length: 12 amino acids. V gave up 4 bases and J gave up 5 bases, with 8 bases separating them. CDR3 sequence: CASSVLSETQYF. The CDR3 nucleotides are TGTGCCAGCAGTGTTCTTTCGGAGACCCAGTACTTC.

The V and J genes are TRBV19 and TRBJ1-1, with a weak D call TRBD1 (5 bases). The CDR3 sequence is 14 residues long. The germline V and J ends were trimmed by 1 base and 4 bases, with 10 bases remaining between them. The germline V gene encodes CDR1 LNHDA and CDR2 SQIVND (reference sequence). CDR3 protein: CASSIVRASTEAFF. CDR3 sequence (DNA): TGTGCCAGTAGTATAGTCAGGGCGAGCACTGAAGCTTTCTTT.

The chain couples TRBV9 to TRBJ1-4; TRBD1 agrees at 10 bases. Per germline, CDR1 SGDLS and CDR2 YYNGEE. The ends lost 3 bases at V and 8 bases at J; junction bases unmatched: 4. The CDR3 is 14 amino acids. Here the CDR3 DNA reads TGTGCCAGCAGCGCAGGGACAGGGGTCGAAAAACTGTTTTTT. Amino acid sequence: CASSAGTGVEKLFF.

The rearrangement uses TRBV7-2 and TRBJ2-7, with 12 bases identical to TRBD2. The CDR3 extends over 14 amino acids. J lost 4 bases, V lost 5 bases, and 3 bases had no gene match. CDR1 and CDR2 (germline): SGHTA, FQGNSA. CDR3 nucleotide sequence: TGTGCCAGCAGCCTTACTAGCGGGGGGTACGAGCAGTACTTC. Protein: CASSLTSGGYEQYF.

The gene calls are TRBV19 and TRBJ1-2; D is unclear. Deletions cut 3 bases from V and 3 bases from J, with 11 bases between. Germline CDR1 and CDR2: LNHDA and SQIVND (reference sequence). The CDR3 loop spans 14 amino acids. CDR3 in amino acids: CASSMAEAYYGYTF. The CDR3 DNA is TGTGCCAGTAGTATGGCCGAGGCCTACTATGGCTACACCTTC.

The chain combines TRBV6-1 with TRBJ2-7; a possible D gene is TRBD1 (6 bases). The V end was cut by 10 bases, the J end by 3 bases, with 16 bases between. The CDR3 is 13 residues long. Germline values: CDR1 MNHNS, CDR2 SASEGT. The CDR3 loop is CATNQDRFYEQYF. CDR3 coding DNA: TGTGCCACCAACCAAGACAGGTTCTACGAGCAGTACTTC.

The chain carries TRBV19 and TRBJ1-5; the D is unclear. This CDR3 has 18 residues. Trimming took 7 bases from V and 2 from J, leaving 24 bases between them. Germline loops: CDR1 LNHDA, CDR2 SQIVND (reference sequence). CDR3 sequence reads: CASKAFHAPPIGNQPQHF. For the CDR3, the DNA is TGTGCCAGTAAAGCATTCCACGCACCCCCTATTGGCAATCAGCCCCAGCATTTT.

This clone has more than one count but fewer than ten. This rearrangement joins TRBV10-3 to TRBJ1-6; 9 nucleotides agree with TRBD1. The CDR3 runs to 15 residues. The germline V gene encodes CDR1 ENHRY and CDR2 SYGVKD. V gave up 8 bases and J gave up 6 bases; unmatched junction bases: 8. CDR3: CAIGTGNWGNSPLHF. Written as DNA, the CDR3 is TGTGCCATCGGGACAGGGAATTGGGGTAATTCACCCCTCCACTTT.

The V gene is TRBV28, the J gene TRBJ2-2; no firm D call. Germline lookup yields CDR1 MDHEN and CDR2 SYDVKM. The V and J ends lost 8 bases and 6 bases respectively, with 13 bases between them. There are 13 residues in the CDR3. The CDR3 sequence is CASLDRVAGELFF. CDR3 nucleotides: TGTGCCAGCCTAGATCGGGTGGCCGGGGAGCTGTTTTTT.